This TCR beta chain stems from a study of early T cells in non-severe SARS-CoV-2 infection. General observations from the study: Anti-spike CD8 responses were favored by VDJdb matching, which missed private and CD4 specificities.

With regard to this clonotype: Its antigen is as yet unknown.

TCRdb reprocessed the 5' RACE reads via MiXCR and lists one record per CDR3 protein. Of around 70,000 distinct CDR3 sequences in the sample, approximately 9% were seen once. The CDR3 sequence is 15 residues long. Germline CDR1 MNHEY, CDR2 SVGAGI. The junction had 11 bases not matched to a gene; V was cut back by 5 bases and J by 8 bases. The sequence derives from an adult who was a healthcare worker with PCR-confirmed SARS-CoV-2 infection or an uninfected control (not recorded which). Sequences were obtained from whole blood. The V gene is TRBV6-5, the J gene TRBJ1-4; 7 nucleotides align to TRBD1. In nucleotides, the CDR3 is TGTGCCAGCAGTCCACAGACAGGGCCTGAGGAAAAACTGTTTTTT. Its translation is CASSPQTGPEEKLFF.